The 10 T cell receptor beta chains below were found in one sample sequenced in a study of PD-L1 blockade in urothelial cancer. Some clones are missing from TCRdb's copy, which holds only in-frame ones; the method was immunoSEQ multiplex PCR. This sample has about 52,000 clones, with approximately 77% found just once. This specimen consisted of PBMCs, obtained around atezolizumab (anti-PD-L1) treatment. The receptor source for this set is a man between 65 and 85 years old with urothelial cancer.

The chain carries TRBV5-1 and TRBJ2-7; D may be TRBD1 (7 bases). V dropped 2 bases and J dropped 2 bases, with 14 bases sitting between them. This CDR3 is 15 amino acids long. The germline gives CDR1 SGHRS, CDR2 YFSETQ. The CDR3 sequence is CASSFSQGGPYEQYF. Here the CDR3 DNA reads TGCGCCAGCAGCTTTAGTCAGGGGGGTCCCTACGAGCAGTACTTC.

The chain couples TRBV6-1 to TRBJ2-2, with TRBD1 matching over 8 bases. The J segment lost 2 bases and the V segment lost 3 bases, leaving 8 bases of the junction unmatched. The length of the CDR3 is 17 residues. Germline lookup yields CDR1 MNHNS and CDR2 SASEGT. DNA for the CDR3: TGTGCCAGCAGTGACATCCAGGGGGCAGCCAACACCGGGGAGCTGTTTTTT. Its protein is CASSDIQGAANTGELFF.

The V call is TRBV10-3, the J call TRBJ1-1; 7 bases align to TRBD1. The trim removed 3 bases at V and 5 bases at J, leaving 3 bases unmatched. The CDR3 is made up of 13 amino acids. CDR1 is ENHRY and CDR2 is SYGVKD in the germline V gene. The CDR3 nucleotides are TGTGCCATCAGTGATGTCAGGGGGACTGAAGCTTTCTTT. Encoded protein: CAISDVRGTEAFF.

The chain carries TRBV14 and TRBJ1-1, with D perhaps matching TRBD1 (6 bases). CDR3 length: 17 residues. V shed 2 bases and J shed 0 bases, with 16 bases lying between them. In germline, CDR1 is SGHDN, CDR2 FVKESK. CDR3 amino acids: CASSQRLQGPMNTEAFF. The DNA for the CDR3 is TGTGCCAGCAGCCAACGGTTACAGGGACCCATGAACACTGAAGCTTTCTTT.

The rearrangement uses TRBV2 and TRBJ2-1, with D possibly being TRBD2 (5 bases). The CDR3 has 11 amino acids. Trimming took 8 bases from V and 7 from J, leaving 9 bases between them. The germline CDR1 and CDR2 sequences are SNHLY and FYNNEI. The chain's CDR3 is CASGEYNEQFF. CDR3 in DNA: TGTGCCAGCGGGGAGTATAATGAGCAGTTCTTC.

The chain recombines TRBV4-3 with TRBJ1-1, with 7 positions matching TRBD1. The CDR3 covers 16 residues. Germline V gene lookup returns CDR1 LGHNA and CDR2 YSLEER. With V trimmed by 1 base and J by 0 bases, 5 bases remained unmatched. CDR3 loop: CASSQATGAMNTEAFF. CDR3 in DNA: TGCGCCAGCAGCCAAGCAACAGGGGCAATGAACACTGAAGCTTTCTTT.

This chain connects TRBV19 to TRBJ2-2; 13 nucleotides align to TRBD2. Germline CDR1 is LNHDA and CDR2 is SQIVND (reference sequence). Losses at the gene ends were 8 bases for V and 2 bases for J; bases not matched to a gene: 8. The CDR3 runs to 17 residues. CDR3 DNA sequence: TGTGCCAGTCAGGGACTAGCGGGATTGGGAAACACCGGGGAGCTGTTTTTT. As protein: CASQGLAGLGNTGELFF. The full variable domain, its missing parts supplied by reference TRBV19 and TRBJ2-2, is DGGITQSPKYLFRKEGQNVTLSCEQNLNHDAMYWYRQDPGQGLRLIYYSQIVNDFQKGDIAEGYSVSREKKESFPLTVTSAQKNPTAFYLCASQGLAGLGNTGELFFGEGSRLTVL.

This clone was seen more than once but under ten times. The gene calls are TRBV7-2 and TRBJ2-7; 8 bases match TRBD1. The V gene end was trimmed by 3 bases and the J gene end by 2 bases; junction bases not matched to a gene: 3. CDR3 length: 14 residues. The germline V gene has CDR1 SGHTA and CDR2 FQGNSA. The CDR3 coding sequence is TGTGCCAGCAGCTTGGGACAGGAACCCTACGAGCAGTACTTC. Protein sequence: CASSLGQEPYEQYF.

J is TRBJ2-3 and V is TRBV7-2; no firm D call. V dropped 3 bases and J dropped 3 bases, with 13 bases sitting between them. This CDR3 is built from 15 residues. Looked up from germline, CDR1 is SGHTA and CDR2 is FQGNSA. The CDR3 region is CASSFSREMTDTQYF. The CDR3 coding sequence is TGTGCCAGCAGCTTTTCCCGCGAGATGACAGATACGCAGTATTTT. Supplemented by reference TRBV7-2 and TRBJ2-3, the full variable domain reads GAGVSQSPSNKVTEKGKDVELRCDPISGHTALYWYRQSLGQGLEFLIYFQGNSAPDKSGLPSDRFSAERTGGSVSTLTIQRTQQEDSAVYLCASSFSREMTDTQYFGPGTRLTVL.

The chain has TRBV5-4 and TRBJ1-2; possible D gene TRBD1, 6 bases. Germline V gene lookup returns CDR1 SGHNT and CDR2 YYREEE (reference sequence). V was pared by 6 bases and J by 0 bases, with 12 bases between. This CDR3 has 14 amino acids. As DNA, the CDR3 is TGTGCCAGCAACGACAGGTCAGCTAACTATGGCTACACCTTC. This translates into CASNDRSANYGYTF.